This TCR beta chain came from a study of cytomegalovirus exposure and HLA in healthy donors. The study, taken as a whole, reports: Reportedly, fewer N-insertions than the roughly 700-donor mean appeared in an Asian-associated ancestry cluster in a later analysis. Most TCR beta V segments were productive about 87% or about 30% of the time in an earlier analysis. More clonal expansion characterized HLA-associated TCR beta chains than equally common others in a later analysis.

The CDR3 is 14 amino acids. Trimming stripped 1 base from V and 3 bases from J, with 7 bases between. Germline assignment: CDR1 KGHSH and CDR2 LQKENI. Worth noting for this clone: What it binds is unknown.

Primers for the PCR totalled 60 Vbeta and 13 Jbeta. Original analysis: In a later analysis, the count reached some 75 million unique TCR beta chains, with 9 million to 11 million shared. Some clones are missing from TCRdb's copy, which holds only in-frame ones; the method was immunoSEQ multiplex PCR. V, J and clone size are those of that table, while D and trimming were read from the DNA. The top ten hold over 15% of the sample, which has 90,000 to 100,000 clones, 70% to 80% seen once. The TCR originated in a woman in her fifties or sixties in good health and CMV-seropositive. The V and J genes are TRBV18 and TRBJ1-5; D remains unclear. The sample consisted of PBMCs. CDR3 sequence reads: CASSPLQNNQPQHF. CDR3 DNA: TGTGCCAGCTCACCACTTCAGAACAATCAGCCCCAGCATTTT.